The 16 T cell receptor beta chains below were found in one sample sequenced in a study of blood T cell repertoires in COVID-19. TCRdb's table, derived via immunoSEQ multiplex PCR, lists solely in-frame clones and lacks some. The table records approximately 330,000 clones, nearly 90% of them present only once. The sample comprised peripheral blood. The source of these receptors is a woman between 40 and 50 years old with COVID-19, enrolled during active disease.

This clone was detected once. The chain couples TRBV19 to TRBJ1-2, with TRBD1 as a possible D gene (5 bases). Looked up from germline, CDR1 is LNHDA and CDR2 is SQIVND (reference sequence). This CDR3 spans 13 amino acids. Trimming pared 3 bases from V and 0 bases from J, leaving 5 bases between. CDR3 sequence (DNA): TGTGCCAGTAGTATGACAGCTAACTATGGCTACACCTTC. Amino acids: CASSMTANYGYTF.

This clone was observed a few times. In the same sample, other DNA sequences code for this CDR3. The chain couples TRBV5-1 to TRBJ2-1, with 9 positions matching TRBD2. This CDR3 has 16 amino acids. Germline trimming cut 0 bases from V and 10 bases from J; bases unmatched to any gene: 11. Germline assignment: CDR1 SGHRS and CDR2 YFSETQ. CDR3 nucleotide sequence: TGCGCCAGCAGCTTGGAACCCGCGGGAGGGCCAGAAGAGCAGTTCTTC. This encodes CASSLEPAGGPEEQFF.

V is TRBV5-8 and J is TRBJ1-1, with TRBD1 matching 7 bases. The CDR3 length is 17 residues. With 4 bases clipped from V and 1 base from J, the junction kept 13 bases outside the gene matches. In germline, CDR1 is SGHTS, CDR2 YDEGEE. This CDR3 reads CASSLIHRGRENTEAFF. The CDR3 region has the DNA TGTGCCAGCAGCCTGATCCACAGGGGAAGGGAGAACACTGAAGCTTTCTTT.

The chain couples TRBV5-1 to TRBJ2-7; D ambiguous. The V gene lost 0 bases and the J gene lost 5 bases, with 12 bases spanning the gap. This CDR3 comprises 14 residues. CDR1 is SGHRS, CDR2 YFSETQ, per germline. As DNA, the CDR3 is TGCGCCAGCAGCTTGGTCCTGGGCGTCGACGAGCAGTACTTC. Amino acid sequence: CASSLVLGVDEQYF.

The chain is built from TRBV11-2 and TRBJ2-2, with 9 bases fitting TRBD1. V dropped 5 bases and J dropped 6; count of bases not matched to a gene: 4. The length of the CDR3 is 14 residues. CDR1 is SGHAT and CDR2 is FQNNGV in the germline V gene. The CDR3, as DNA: TGTGCCAGCAGCCCGAGACAGGGGGCCGGGGAGCTGTTTTTT. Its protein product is CASSPRQGAGELFF.

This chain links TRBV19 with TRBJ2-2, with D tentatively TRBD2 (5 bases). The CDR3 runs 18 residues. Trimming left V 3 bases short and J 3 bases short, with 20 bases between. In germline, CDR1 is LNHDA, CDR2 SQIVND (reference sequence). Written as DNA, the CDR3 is TGTGCCAGTAGTATTGGGGTGCGAGGGCCTTCGTACACCGGGGAGCTGTTTTTT. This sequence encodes CASSIGVRGPSYTGELFF.

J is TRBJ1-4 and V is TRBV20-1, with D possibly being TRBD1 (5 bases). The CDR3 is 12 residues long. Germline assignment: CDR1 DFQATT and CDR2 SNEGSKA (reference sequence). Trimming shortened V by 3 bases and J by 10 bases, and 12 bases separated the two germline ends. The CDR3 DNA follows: TGCAGTGCTAGTAGAGGGGAGGGAAAACTGTTTTTT. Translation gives CSASRGEGKLFF.

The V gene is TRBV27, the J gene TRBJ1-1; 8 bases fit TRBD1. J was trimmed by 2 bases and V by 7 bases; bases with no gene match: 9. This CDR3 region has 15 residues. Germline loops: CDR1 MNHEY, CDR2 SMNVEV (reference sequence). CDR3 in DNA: TGTGCCAGCACCCACTGGACAGGGTCAAACACTGAAGCTTTCTTT. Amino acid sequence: CASTHWTGSNTEAFF.

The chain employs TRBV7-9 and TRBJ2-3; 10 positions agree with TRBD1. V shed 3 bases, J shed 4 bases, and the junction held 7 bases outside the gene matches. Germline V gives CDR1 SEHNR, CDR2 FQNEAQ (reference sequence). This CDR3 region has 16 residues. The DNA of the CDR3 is TGTGCCAGCAGCTTCCCCGGACAGGGGGACCCAGATACGCAGTATTTT. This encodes CASSFPGQGDPDTQYF.

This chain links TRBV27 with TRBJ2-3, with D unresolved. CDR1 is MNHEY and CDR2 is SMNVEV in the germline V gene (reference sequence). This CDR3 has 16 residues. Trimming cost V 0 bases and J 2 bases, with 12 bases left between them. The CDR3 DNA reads TGTGCCAGCAGTTTATCGCAATCCCAGGTCACAGATACGCAGTATTTT. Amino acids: CASSLSQSQVTDTQYF.

Written as DNA, the CDR3 is TGTGCCAGCAGGCCCTCTGGTTCAGGGGGCTCAGCCGGCAAAAACATTCAGTACTTC. As protein: CASRPSGSGGSAGKNIQYF. The chain links TRBV2 to TRBJ2-4; 8 positions match TRBD1. The CDR3 runs 19 residues. Trimming cost V 6 bases and J 3 bases; bases outside gene matches: 19. Per the germline V gene, CDR1 is SNHLY and CDR2 is FYNNEI.

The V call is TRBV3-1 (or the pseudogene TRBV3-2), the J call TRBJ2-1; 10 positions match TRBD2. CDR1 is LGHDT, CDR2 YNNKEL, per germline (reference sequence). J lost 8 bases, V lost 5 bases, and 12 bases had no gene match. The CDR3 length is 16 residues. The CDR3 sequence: CASSARSSGSSYEQFF. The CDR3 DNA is TGTGCCAGCAGCGCCCGCTCTAGCGGGAGTAGCTATGAGCAGTTCTTC.

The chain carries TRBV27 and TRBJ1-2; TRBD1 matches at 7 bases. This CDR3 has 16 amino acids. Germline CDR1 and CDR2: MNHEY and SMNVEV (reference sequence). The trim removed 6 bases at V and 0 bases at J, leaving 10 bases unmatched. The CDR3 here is CASSRDSQASNYGYTF. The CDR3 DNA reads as TGTGCCAGCAGCAGGGACAGCCAAGCCTCTAACTATGGCTACACCTTC.

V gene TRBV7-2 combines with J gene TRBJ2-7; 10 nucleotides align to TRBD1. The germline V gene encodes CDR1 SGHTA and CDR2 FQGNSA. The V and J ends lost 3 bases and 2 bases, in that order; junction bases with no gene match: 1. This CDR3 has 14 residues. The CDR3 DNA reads TGTGCCAGCAGCTTCGGGACAGGGGCCTACGAGCAGTACTTC. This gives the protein CASSFGTGAYEQYF.

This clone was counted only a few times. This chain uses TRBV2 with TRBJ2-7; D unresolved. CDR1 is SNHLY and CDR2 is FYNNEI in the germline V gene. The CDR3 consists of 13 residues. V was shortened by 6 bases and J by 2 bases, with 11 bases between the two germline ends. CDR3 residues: CASSRDTAYEQYF. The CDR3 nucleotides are TGTGCCAGCAGCCGAGACACCGCCTACGAGCAGTACTTC.

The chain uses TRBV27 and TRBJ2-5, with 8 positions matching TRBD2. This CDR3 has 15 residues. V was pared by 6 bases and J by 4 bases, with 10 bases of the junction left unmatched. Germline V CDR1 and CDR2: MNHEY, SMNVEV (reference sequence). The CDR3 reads CASRSGGPRGETQYF. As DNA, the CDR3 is TGTGCCAGCAGAAGCGGGGGCCCTAGAGGAGAGACCCAGTACTTC.